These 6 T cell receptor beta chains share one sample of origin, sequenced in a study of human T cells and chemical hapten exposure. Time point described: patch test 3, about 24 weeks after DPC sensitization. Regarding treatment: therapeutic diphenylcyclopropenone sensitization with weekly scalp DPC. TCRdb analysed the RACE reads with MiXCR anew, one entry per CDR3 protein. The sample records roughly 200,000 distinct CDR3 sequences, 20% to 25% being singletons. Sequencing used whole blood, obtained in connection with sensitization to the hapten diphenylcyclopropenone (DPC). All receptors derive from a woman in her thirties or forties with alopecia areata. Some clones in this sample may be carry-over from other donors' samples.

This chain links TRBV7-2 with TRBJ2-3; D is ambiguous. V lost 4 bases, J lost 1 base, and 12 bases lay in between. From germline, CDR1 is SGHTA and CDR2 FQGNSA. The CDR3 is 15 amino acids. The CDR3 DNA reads TGTGCCAGCAGCTCCCAAGCTCCCGGCACAGATACGCAGTATTTT. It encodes CASSSQAPGTDTQYF.

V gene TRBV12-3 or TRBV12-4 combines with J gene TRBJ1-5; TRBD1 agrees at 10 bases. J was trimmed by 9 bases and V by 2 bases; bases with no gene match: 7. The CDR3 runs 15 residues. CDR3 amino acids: CASSLSGTGVPPQHF. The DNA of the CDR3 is TGTGCCAGCAGTTTAAGTGGGACAGGGGTCCCGCCCCAGCATTTT.

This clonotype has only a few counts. For the CDR3, the DNA is TGTGCCAGCAGCCCGAGGATACAATTAGGCATAAGCAGGGCCAACACTGAAGCTTTCTTT. Translation gives CASSPRIQLGISRANTEAFF. The rearrangement uses TRBV6-5 and TRBJ1-1; D is possibly TRBD1 (5 bases). This CDR3 contains 20 residues. Germline CDR1 reads MNHEY; CDR2 reads SVGAGI. V dropped 6 bases and J dropped 2 bases, with 31 bases sitting between them.

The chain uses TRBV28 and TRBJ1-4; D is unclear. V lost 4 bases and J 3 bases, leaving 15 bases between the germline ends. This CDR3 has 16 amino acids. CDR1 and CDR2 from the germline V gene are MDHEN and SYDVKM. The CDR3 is CASSSSGGVANEKLFF. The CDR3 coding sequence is TGTGCCAGCAGTTCGAGTGGCGGGGTAGCTAATGAAAAACTGTTTTTT.

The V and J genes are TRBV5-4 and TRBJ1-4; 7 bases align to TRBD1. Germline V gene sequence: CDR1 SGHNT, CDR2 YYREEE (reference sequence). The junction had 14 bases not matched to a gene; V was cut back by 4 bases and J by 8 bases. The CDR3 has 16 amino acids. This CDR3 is CASSGDRQGSGEKLFF. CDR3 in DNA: TGTGCCAGCAGCGGGGACCGACAGGGATCGGGAGAAAAACTGTTTTTT.

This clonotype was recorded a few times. DNA of the CDR3: TGTGCCATCAGTGAGGCACAGGGTTTCCAAGAGACCCAGTACTTC. Its protein product is CAISEAQGFQETQYF. This rearrangement joins TRBV10-3 to TRBJ2-5, with a tentative D call TRBD1 (6 bases). Deletions cut 2 bases from V and 1 base from J, with 11 bases between. CDR1 is ENHRY, CDR2 SYGVKD, per germline. This CDR3 has 15 residues.